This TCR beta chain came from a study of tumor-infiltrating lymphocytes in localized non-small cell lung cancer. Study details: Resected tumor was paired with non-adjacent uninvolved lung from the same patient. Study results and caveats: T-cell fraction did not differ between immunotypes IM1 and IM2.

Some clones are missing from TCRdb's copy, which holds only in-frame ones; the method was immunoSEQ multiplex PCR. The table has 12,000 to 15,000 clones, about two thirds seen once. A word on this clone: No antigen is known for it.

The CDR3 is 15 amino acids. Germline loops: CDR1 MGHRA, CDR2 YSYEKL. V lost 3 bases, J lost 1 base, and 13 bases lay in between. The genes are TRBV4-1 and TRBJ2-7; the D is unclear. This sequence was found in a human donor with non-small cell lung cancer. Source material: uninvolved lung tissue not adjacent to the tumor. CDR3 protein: CASSHFVGGSYEQYF. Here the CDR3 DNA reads TGCGCCAGCAGCCACTTCGTGGGCGGATCCTACGAGCAGTACTTC.